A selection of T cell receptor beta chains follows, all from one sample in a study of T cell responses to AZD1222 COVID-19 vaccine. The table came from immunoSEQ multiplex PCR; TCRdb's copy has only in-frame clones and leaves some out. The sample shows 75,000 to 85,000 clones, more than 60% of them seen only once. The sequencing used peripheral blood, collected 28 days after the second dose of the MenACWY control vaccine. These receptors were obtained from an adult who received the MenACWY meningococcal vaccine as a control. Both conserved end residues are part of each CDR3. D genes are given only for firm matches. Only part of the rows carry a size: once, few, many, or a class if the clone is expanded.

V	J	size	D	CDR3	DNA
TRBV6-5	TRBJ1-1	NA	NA	CASSFAGTEAFF	TGTGCCAGCAGTTTCGCCGGGACTGAAGCTTTCTTT
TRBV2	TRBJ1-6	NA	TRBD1	CASTRTGEGSPLHF	TGTGCCAGCACCAGGACAGGGGAAGGTTCACCCCTCCACTTT
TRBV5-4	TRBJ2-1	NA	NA	CASSLAGNNNEQFF	TGTGCCAGCAGCTTGGCGGGGAATAACAATGAGCAGTTCTTC
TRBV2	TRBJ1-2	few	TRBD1	CASRGDSSNYGYTF	TGTGCCAGCAGAGGGGACAGCTCTAACTATGGCTACACCTTC
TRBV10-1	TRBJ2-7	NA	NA	CASMPFYEQYF	TGCGCCAGCATGCCTTTCTACGAGCAGTACTTC
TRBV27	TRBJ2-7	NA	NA	CASRRRGTASYEQYF	TGTGCCAGCAGGCGGCGGGGAACGGCGTCCTACGAGCAGTACTTC
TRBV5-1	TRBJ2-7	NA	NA	CASSMGVIGYEQYF	TGCGCCAGCAGCATGGGAGTCATTGGCTACGAGCAGTACTTC
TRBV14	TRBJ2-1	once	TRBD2	CASSKSIAGAGNEQFF	TGTGCCAGCAGCAAGAGCATAGCGGGAGCCGGGAATGAGCAGTTCTTC
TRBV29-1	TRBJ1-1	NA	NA	CSVRTAGTEAFF	TGCAGCGTGCGGACCGCAGGCACTGAAGCTTTCTTT
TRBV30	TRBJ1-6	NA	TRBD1	CAWSPDRGSSPLHF	TGTGCCTGGAGCCCCGACAGGGGATCATCACCCCTCCACTTT
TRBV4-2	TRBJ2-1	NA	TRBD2	CASSQAGTSGGGEQFF	TGTGCCAGCAGCCAAGCCGGGACTAGCGGGGGTGGGGAGCAGTTCTTC
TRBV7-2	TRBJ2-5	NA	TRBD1	CASSSGGGETQYF	TGTGCCAGCAGCTCAGGGGGCGGTGAGACCCAGTACTTC
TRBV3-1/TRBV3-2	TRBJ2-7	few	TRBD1	CASSRRGRGYEQYF	TGTGCCAGCAGCCGCAGGGGGCGAGGATACGAGCAGTACTTC
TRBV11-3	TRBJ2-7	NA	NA	CASSLAPLSEGAQSYEQYF	TGTGCCAGCAGCCTAGCACCCCTGTCGGAGGGGGCGCAAAGCTACGAGCAGTACTTC
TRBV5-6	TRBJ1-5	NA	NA	CASSLGLSQPQHF	TGTGCCAGCAGCTTGGGTCTTAGTCAGCCCCAGCATTTT
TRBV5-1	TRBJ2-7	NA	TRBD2	CASSLGLAGVEEQYF	TGCGCCAGCAGCTTGGGACTAGCGGGAGTGGAGGAGCAGTACTTC
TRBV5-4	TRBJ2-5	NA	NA	CASSLQGGETQYF	TGTGCCAGCAGCTTACAGGGTGGTGAGACCCAGTACTTC
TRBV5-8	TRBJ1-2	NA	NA	CASSSMPPQGLYGYTF	TGTGCCAGCAGCTCGATGCCCCCCCAGGGGCTCTATGGCTACACCTTC
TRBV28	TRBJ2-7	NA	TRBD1	CASNAGTVPYEQYF	TGTGCCAGCAACGCCGGGACAGTCCCCTACGAGCAGTACTTC
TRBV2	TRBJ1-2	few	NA	CASSPQGMDGYTF	TGTGCCAGCAGTCCTCAGGGGATGGATGGCTACACCTTC
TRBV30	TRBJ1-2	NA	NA	CAWRPANYGYTF	TGTGCCTGGAGACCGGCAAACTATGGCTACACCTTC
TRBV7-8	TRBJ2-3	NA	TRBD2	CASSLSGGRIGDTQYF	TGTGCCAGCAGCCTCTCCGGCGGGAGGATAGGAGATACGCAGTATTTT
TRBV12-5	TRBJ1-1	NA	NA	CASGLGAKEAFF	TGTGCTAGTGGGCTGGGGGCTAAAGAAGCTTTCTTT
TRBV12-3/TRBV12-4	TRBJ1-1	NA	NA	CASSSIITEAFF	TGTGCCAGCAGTTCTATCATCACTGAAGCTTTCTTT
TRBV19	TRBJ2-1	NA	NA	CASGTDPNEQFF	TGTGCCAGCGGGACGGACCCCAATGAGCAGTTCTTC
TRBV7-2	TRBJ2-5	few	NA	CASSQRAGEETQYF	TGTGCCAGCAGCCAACGGGCAGGGGAAGAGACCCAGTACTTC
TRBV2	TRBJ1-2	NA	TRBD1	CASSNRQGLISGYTF	TGTGCCAGCAGTAACCGACAGGGATTAATCAGTGGCTACACCTTC
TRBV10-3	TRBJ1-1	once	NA	CAISEVRGRLNTEAFF	TGTGCCATCAGTGAGGTTAGGGGGAGACTAAACACTGAAGCTTTCTTT
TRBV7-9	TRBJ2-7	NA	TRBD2	CASSLTLAGAGEQYF	TGTGCCAGCAGCTTAACACTAGCGGGAGCGGGGGAGCAGTACTTC
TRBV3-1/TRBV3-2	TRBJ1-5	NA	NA	CASSQDPGSNQPQHF	TGTGCCAGCAGCCAAGATCCGGGCTCCAATCAGCCCCAGCATTTT
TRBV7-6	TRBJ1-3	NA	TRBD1	CASSQDRGASGNTIYF	TGTGCCAGCAGCCAGGACAGGGGTGCGTCTGGAAACACCATATATTTT
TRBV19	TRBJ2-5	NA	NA	CASSIHETQYF	TGTGCCAGTAGTATACATGAGACCCAGTACTTC
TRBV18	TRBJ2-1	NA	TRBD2	CASSRGPGGPSNEQFF	TGTGCCAGCTCACGCGGGCCGGGAGGGCCGTCCAATGAGCAGTTCTTC
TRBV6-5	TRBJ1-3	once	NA	CASRDRDTPGNTIYF	TGTGCCAGTAGAGATCGGGACACCCCTGGAAACACCATATATTTT
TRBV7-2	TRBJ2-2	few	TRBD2	CASSLGGLAGGRGELFF	TGTGCCAGCAGCTTAGGTGGTCTAGCGGGGGGTCGCGGGGAGCTGTTTTTT
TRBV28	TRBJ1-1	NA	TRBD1	CASRGTGNTEAFF	TGTGCCAGCAGAGGGACAGGGAACACTGAAGCTTTCTTT
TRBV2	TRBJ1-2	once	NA	CASGPPGGAPGYTF	TGTGCCAGCGGCCCTCCGGGGGGGGCGCCTGGCTACACCTTC
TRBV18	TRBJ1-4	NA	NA	CASSPQTSGINEKLFF	TGTGCCAGCTCACCCCAAACATCGGGTATTAATGAAAAACTGTTTTTT
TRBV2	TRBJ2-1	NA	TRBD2	CASSAGTSVRNSYNEQFF	TGTGCCAGCAGTGCCGGGACTAGCGTACGTAACTCCTACAATGAGCAGTTCTTC
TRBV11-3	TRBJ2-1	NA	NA	CASSRTRGNEQFF	TGTGCCAGCAGCCGGACTCGGGGCAATGAGCAGTTCTTC
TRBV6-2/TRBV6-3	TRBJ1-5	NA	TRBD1	CASSQQTGVANQPQHF	TGTGCCAGCAGTCAGCAAACAGGGGTGGCCAATCAGCCCCAGCATTTT
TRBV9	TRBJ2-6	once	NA	CASSVGSFSFSGANVLTF	TGTGCCAGCAGCGTAGGGTCCTTTTCCTTCTCTGGGGCCAACGTCCTGACTTTC
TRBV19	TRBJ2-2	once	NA	CASSGGNTGELFF	TGTGCCAGTAGTGGGGGGAACACCGGGGAGCTGTTTTTT
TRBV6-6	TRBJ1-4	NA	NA	CASSYSNLNEKLFF	TGTGCCAGCAGTTACTCGAACCTTAATGAAAAACTGTTTTTT
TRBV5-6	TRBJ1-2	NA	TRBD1	CASSYPGQSYGYTF	TGTGCCAGCAGCTATCCGGGACAGTCCTATGGCTACACCTTC
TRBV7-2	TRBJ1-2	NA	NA	CASTPPGINYGYTF	TGTGCCAGCACCCCCCCCGGGATTAACTATGGCTACACCTTC
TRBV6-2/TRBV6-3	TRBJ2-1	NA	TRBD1	CASSNDRGRDNEQFF	TGTGCCAGCAGCAACGACAGGGGAAGAGACAATGAGCAGTTCTTC
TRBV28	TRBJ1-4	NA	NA	CASSPFNEKLFF	TGTGCCAGCAGTCCATTCAATGAAAAACTGTTTTTT
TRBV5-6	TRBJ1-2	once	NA	CASSLWGNYGYTF	TGTGCCAGCAGCTTGTGGGGTAACTATGGCTACACCTTC
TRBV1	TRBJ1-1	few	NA	CTSSQHRFRGTAPFEAFF	TGCACCAGCAGCCAACATCGCTTTCGGGGGACAGCTCCTTTTGAAGCTTTCTTT
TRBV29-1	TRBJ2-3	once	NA	CSVEDPLGTDTQYF	TGCAGCGTTGAAGACCCGTTGGGCACAGATACGCAGTATTTT
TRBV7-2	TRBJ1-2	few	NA	CASSLREVGYTF	TGTGCCAGCAGCTTAAGAGAGGTTGGCTACACCTTC
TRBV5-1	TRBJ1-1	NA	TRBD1	CASSPGGASTEAFF	TGCGCCTCCAGCCCAGGGGGCGCGTCGACTGAAGCTTTCTTT
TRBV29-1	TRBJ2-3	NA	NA	CSVEKPSTDTQYF	TGCAGCGTTGAGAAACCTAGCACAGATACGCAGTATTTT